This passage covers 29 T cell receptor beta chains from one sample sequenced in a study of vaccination effects on CD4 cells after COVID-19. Their specific antigens are unknown. Some clones are missing from TCRdb's copy, which holds only in-frame ones; the method was immunoSEQ multiplex PCR. The data show 27,000 or so clones, around 75% seen once. Within the ViraFEST assay, antigen-specific CD4+ T cells underwent expansion with viral peptide pools prior to sequencing. Researchers isolated CD4+ T cells once approximately eleven days of culture had elapsed. The healthy vaccine recipients, who had no prior SARS-CoV-2 infection, showed negative nucleocapsid antibodies. The sample in question was CD4+ T cells from PBMCs cultured with HCoV-NL63 spike peptides, obtained before COVID-19 vaccination. The receptor set was obtained from a human donor who received a COVID-19 vaccine.

This clone was detected only a few times. This rearrangement joins TRBV28 to TRBJ1-5; no firm D call. With 6 bases removed from V and 0 bases from J, the gap between germline ends came to 15 bases. Germline V gene sequence: CDR1 MDHEN, CDR2 SYDVKM. The CDR3 sequence is 16 residues long. This chain's CDR3 is CASSPFVVYSNQPQHF. DNA for the CDR3: TGTGCCAGCAGCCCCTTTGTCGTCTATAGCAATCAGCCCCAGCATTTT.

V gene TRBV6-6 combines with J gene TRBJ1-2; 9 bases are shared with TRBD1. This CDR3 has 18 residues. V was clipped by 5 bases and J by 0 bases; unmatched bases: 13. In germline, CDR1 is MNHNY, CDR2 SVGAGI (reference sequence). The CDR3: CASSRRTVQGASNYGYTF. DNA of the CDR3: TGTGCCAGCAGTCGGCGCACCGTACAGGGGGCGTCTAACTATGGCTACACCTTC.

The sample holds one count of this clone. V is TRBV5-1 and J is TRBJ2-1; 8 bases fit TRBD2. The CDR3 runs 14 residues. Germline CDR1 and CDR2: SGHRS and YFSETQ. Losses at the gene ends were 1 base for V and 6 bases for J; bases not matched to a gene: 3. This CDR3 is CASSLLGTSNEQFF. The DNA of the CDR3 is TGCGCCAGCAGCTTGTTAGGGACTAGCAATGAGCAGTTCTTC. The full variable domain, rest sourced from reference TRBV5-1 and TRBJ2-1, is KAGVTQTPRYLIKTRGQQVTLSCSPISGHRSVSWYQQTPGQGLQFLFEYFSETQRNKGNFPGRFSGRQFSNSRSEMNVSTLELGDSALYLCASSLLGTSNEQFFGPGTRLTVL.

The chain couples TRBV7-3 to TRBJ2-2; D possibly corresponds to TRBD2 (7 bases). V lost 2 bases to trimming and J lost 7 bases, with 17 bases between them. Germline CDR1 reads SGHTA; CDR2 reads FQGTGA. This CDR3 region has 16 residues. The CDR3 sequence: CASSLLPGGRSGELFF. CDR3 sequence (DNA): TGTGCCAGCAGCTTATTACCGGGGGGCCGCAGCGGGGAGCTGTTTTTT.

This chain joins TRBV30 and TRBJ1-3; D might be TRBD1 (5 bases). The V and J ends lost 1 base and 3 bases respectively, with 7 bases between them. The CDR3 is made up of 13 amino acids. The V gene's germline CDR1 is GTSNPN and CDR2 SVGIG (reference sequence). CDR3 in amino acids: CAWSGTLGNTIYF. The DNA of the CDR3 is TGTGCCTGGAGTGGGACACTTGGAAACACCATATATTTT.

J is TRBJ1-1 and V is TRBV19; tentatively, D is TRBD1 (5 bases). The CDR3 extends over 12 amino acids. V was trimmed by 5 bases and J by 8 bases, leaving 12 bases between them. Germline-derived CDR1 and CDR2 are LNHDA and SQIVND (reference sequence). Here the CDR3 reads CASSYGGDEAFF. In DNA, the CDR3 is TGTGCCAGTAGTTACGGGGGAGACGAAGCTTTCTTT.

The chain combines TRBV10-3 with TRBJ1-4; a weak D match, TRBD1 (5 bases). The CDR3 runs to 16 residues. Trimming cost V 3 bases and J 6 bases, with 17 bases left between them. Germline CDR1 is ENHRY and CDR2 is SYGVKD. CDR3 in amino acids: CAISEGPGRGDEKLFF. CDR3 DNA: TGTGCCATCAGTGAAGGCCCGGGACGCGGGGATGAAAAACTGTTTTTT.

The chain links TRBV19 to TRBJ1-5; 8 bases are a match to TRBD1. Germline assignment: CDR1 LNHDA and CDR2 SQIVND (reference sequence). The V and J ends lost 6 bases and 2 bases, in that order; junction bases with no gene match: 6. The CDR3 is made up of 15 amino acids. CDR3 bases: TGTGCCAGTAGAAAACAGGGGGGGGGCAATCAGCCCCAGCATTTT. This gives the protein CASRKQGGGNQPQHF.

CDR3 in DNA: TGTGCCAGCAGTTACTCGTTGGAGGGACGGACTGAAGCTTTCTTT. Its protein product is CASSYSLEGRTEAFF. The V call is TRBV6-5, the J call TRBJ1-1, with a tentative D call TRBD1 (5 bases). Germline V gene sequence: CDR1 MNHEY, CDR2 SVGAGI. V lost 0 bases and J lost 5, with 13 bases in between. This CDR3 spans 15 amino acids.

This clone was observed a handful of times. The chain carries TRBV14 and TRBJ1-6; possibly TRBD1 for D (6 bases). Trimming took 1 base from V and 7 from J, leaving 11 bases between them. CDR3 size: 15 residues. Germline assignment: CDR1 SGHDN and CDR2 FVKESK. Written as DNA, the CDR3 is TGTGCCAGCAGCCAAGGTAGTGGACAGAATTCACCCCTCCACTTT. Its protein is CASSQGSGQNSPLHF.

The rearrangement joins TRBV7-9 to TRBJ1-1; D is possibly TRBD1 (6 bases). The CDR3 length is 14 residues. Trimming cost V 4 bases and J 2 bases, with 11 bases left between them. Germline V gives CDR1 SEHNR, CDR2 FQNEAQ (reference sequence). CDR3 nucleotides: TGTGCCAGCAGCTCAGGGGCGCCAAACACTGAAGCTTTCTTT. Residues: CASSSGAPNTEAFF.

This chain links TRBV12-3 or TRBV12-4 with TRBJ1-5; D is perhaps TRBD1 (5 bases). Trimming cost V 1 base and J 6 bases, with 7 bases left between them. This CDR3 spans 13 amino acids. Here the CDR3 DNA reads TGTGCCAGCAGTTTAGGGGGGAGTCAGCCCCAGCATTTT. This gives the protein CASSLGGSQPQHF.

This chain connects TRBV3-1 (or the pseudogene TRBV3-2) to TRBJ2-7; 9 bases line up with TRBD2. The CDR3 is made up of 17 amino acids. Germline CDR1 LGHDT, CDR2 YNNKEL (reference sequence). The V segment lost 4 bases and the J segment 1 base; nucleotides outside the gene matches: 11. CDR3 protein: CASSPPGSGRRSYEQYF. In nucleotides, the CDR3 is TGTGCCAGCAGCCCCCCTGGGAGCGGGAGGCGGTCCTACGAGCAGTACTTC.

This clone was counted only a few times. The rearrangement uses TRBV28 and TRBJ2-7; D is unresolved. Germline loops: CDR1 MDHEN, CDR2 SYDVKM. V lost 0 bases, J lost 3 bases, and 21 bases lay in between. The CDR3 is made up of 18 amino acids. DNA for the CDR3: TGTGCCAGCAGTTTATGGGGGATCATGTCTCTGGGCTTCTACGAGCAGTACTTC. This codes for CASSLWGIMSLGFYEQYF.

The chain carries TRBV7-2 and TRBJ1-1; D gene uncertain. V gave up 4 bases and J gave up 8 bases, with 17 bases separating them. The CDR3 loop spans 14 amino acids. Germline CDR1 and CDR2: SGHTA and FQGNSA. The CDR3 DNA is TGTGCCAGCAGCTCCACAGCGGGAGCATGGGAAGCTTTCTTT. It is translated as CASSSTAGAWEAFF.

The gene calls are TRBV10-3 and TRBJ2-2; D remains ambiguous. Germline values: CDR1 ENHRY, CDR2 SYGVKD. The CDR3 runs 16 residues. Deletions cut 2 bases from V and 1 base from J, with 11 bases between. This chain's CDR3 is CAISEKKAGNTGELFF. The CDR3 coding sequence is TGTGCCATCAGTGAGAAAAAGGCCGGGAACACCGGGGAGCTGTTTTTT.

This clone turned up a few times. J is TRBJ1-1 and V is TRBV10-3; 7 positions match TRBD1. Germline values: CDR1 ENHRY, CDR2 SYGVKD. V lost 6 bases and J lost 2; bases outside the gene matches: 9. The CDR3 extends over 15 amino acids. The CDR3, as DNA: TGTGCCATCAGCGACCCGACAGGGCTCAACACTGAAGCTTTCTTT. It is translated as CAISDPTGLNTEAFF.

The chain employs TRBV11-3 and TRBJ2-5; D is unclear. CDR3 length: 14 residues. Germline-derived CDR1 and CDR2 are SGHNT and YENEEA. V shed 1 base and J shed 0 bases, with 6 bases lying between them. The CDR3 here is CASSLATDQETQYF. In nucleotides, the CDR3 is TGTGCCAGCAGCTTAGCTACAGACCAAGAGACCCAGTACTTC.

This clone was seen only a few times. The rearrangement links TRBV10-3 to TRBJ2-7, with D perhaps TRBD2 (6 bases). The CDR3 has 15 amino acids. Trimming stripped 4 bases from V and 2 bases from J, with 15 bases between. Germline assignment: CDR1 ENHRY and CDR2 SYGVKD. In nucleotides, the CDR3 is TGTGCCATCAGTGGAAGTAGCGGAGTTACCTACGAGCAGTACTTC. As protein: CAISGSSGVTYEQYF.

The CDR3 sequence is CASGFVGGYTDTQYF. The CDR3 DNA sequence: TGTGCTAGTGGTTTTGTCGGGGGGTACACAGATACGCAGTATTTT. This sequence joins TRBV12-5 and TRBJ2-3; 7 nucleotides match TRBD2. Germline assignment: CDR1 LGHNT and CDR2 FRNRAP. CDR3 length equals 15 residues. J gave up 2 bases and V 3 bases, and 5 bases lay outside the gene matches.

This chain connects TRBV7-2 to TRBJ1-2; a possible D gene is TRBD1 (5 bases). The CDR3 contains 16 residues. Per germline, CDR1 SGHTA and CDR2 FQGNSA. V gave up 4 bases and J gave up 0 bases, with 15 bases separating them. The CDR3 sequence is CASSSEGVGSNYGYTF. CDR3 bases: TGTGCCAGCAGCTCTGAAGGGGTAGGCTCTAACTATGGCTACACCTTC.

The chain employs TRBV6-5 and TRBJ2-4; possibly TRBD2 for D (5 bases). Trimming cost V 2 bases and J 1 base, with 6 bases left between them. The germline CDR1 and CDR2 sequences are MNHEY and SVGAGI. The CDR3 sequence is 14 residues long. The CDR3 nucleotides read TGTGCCAGCAGTTACCCGGGGGCCAAAAACATTCAGTACTTC. This translates into CASSYPGAKNIQYF.

This chain connects TRBV11-2 to TRBJ2-7, with 12 bases matching TRBD2. The CDR3 totals 15 residues. Germline V gene sequence: CDR1 SGHAT, CDR2 FQNNGV. The V gene end was trimmed by 5 bases and the J gene end by 7 bases; junction bases not matched to a gene: 9. CDR3: CASSRPTSGSKEQYF. In DNA form, the CDR3 reads TGTGCCAGCAGCCGTCCGACTAGCGGGAGTAAGGAGCAGTACTTC.

The table lists this clone with a few counts. The chain joins TRBV25-1 to TRBJ1-2; possibly TRBD1 for D (5 bases). The CDR3 runs to 13 residues. The V end was cut by 1 base, the J end by 4 bases, with 7 bases between. Per the germline V gene, CDR1 is MGHDK and CDR2 is SYGVNS. The CDR3 region has the DNA TGTGCCAGCAGTGAATCAGGGCTCTATGGCTACACCTTC. It codes for CASSESGLYGYTF.

The J gene is TRBJ2-3, the V gene TRBV27; D may be TRBD2 (6 bases). The germline V gene has CDR1 MNHEY and CDR2 SMNVEV (reference sequence). The CDR3 is made up of 15 amino acids. The V gene lost 8 bases and the J gene lost 4 bases, with 19 bases spanning the gap. The CDR3 DNA reads TGTGCCAGCTCCGAAGGAGGGATGTCGGCAGATACGCAGTATTTT. Translation gives CASSEGGMSADTQYF.

This clone was counted once. The rearrangement uses TRBV5-1 and TRBJ2-7; D may be TRBD2 (5 bases). The CDR3 sequence is 14 residues long. CDR1 is SGHRS, CDR2 YFSETQ, per germline. V lost 3 bases, J lost 3 bases, and 13 bases lay in between. In DNA, the CDR3 is TGCGCCAGCAGCTGGGGAGCGGCGGGCTACGAGCAGTACTTC. Protein sequence: CASSWGAAGYEQYF.

The genes are TRBV4-1 and TRBJ2-5, with D maybe TRBD2 (6 bases). With 5 bases removed from V and 1 base from J, the gap between germline ends came to 11 bases. The germline V gene encodes CDR1 MGHRA and CDR2 YSYEKL. CDR3 size: 14 residues. CDR3 region: CASSLGLAQETQYF. CDR3 DNA sequence: TGCGCCAGCAGCTTGGGACTGGCCCAAGAGACCCAGTACTTC.

The rearrangement joins TRBV2 to TRBJ1-4; TRBD1 is a possible D gene (5 bases). This CDR3 has 15 residues. V lost 8 bases to trimming and J lost 2 bases, with 15 bases between them. CDR1 is SNHLY, CDR2 FYNNEI, per germline. As DNA, the CDR3 is TGTGCCAGCCGACGGGAATGGGGGACTAATGAAAAACTGTTTTTT. Protein: CASRREWGTNEKLFF.

The chain uses TRBV19 and TRBJ1-5; possibly TRBD1 for D (6 bases). The V end was cut by 5 bases, the J end by 6 bases, with 14 bases between. CDR1 and CDR2 (germline): LNHDA, SQIVND (reference sequence). The CDR3 length is 14 residues. Here the CDR3 DNA reads TGTGCCAGTAGTCTACAGGGTGAGGTTCAGCCCCAGCATTTT. As protein: CASSLQGEVQPQHF. Supplemented by reference TRBV19 and TRBJ1-5, the full variable domain reads DGGITQSPKYLFRKEGQNVTLSCEQNLNHDAMYWYRQDPGQGLRLIYYSQIVNDFQKGDIAEGYSVSREKKESFPLTVTSAQKNPTAFYLCASSLQGEVQPQHFGDGTRLSIL.